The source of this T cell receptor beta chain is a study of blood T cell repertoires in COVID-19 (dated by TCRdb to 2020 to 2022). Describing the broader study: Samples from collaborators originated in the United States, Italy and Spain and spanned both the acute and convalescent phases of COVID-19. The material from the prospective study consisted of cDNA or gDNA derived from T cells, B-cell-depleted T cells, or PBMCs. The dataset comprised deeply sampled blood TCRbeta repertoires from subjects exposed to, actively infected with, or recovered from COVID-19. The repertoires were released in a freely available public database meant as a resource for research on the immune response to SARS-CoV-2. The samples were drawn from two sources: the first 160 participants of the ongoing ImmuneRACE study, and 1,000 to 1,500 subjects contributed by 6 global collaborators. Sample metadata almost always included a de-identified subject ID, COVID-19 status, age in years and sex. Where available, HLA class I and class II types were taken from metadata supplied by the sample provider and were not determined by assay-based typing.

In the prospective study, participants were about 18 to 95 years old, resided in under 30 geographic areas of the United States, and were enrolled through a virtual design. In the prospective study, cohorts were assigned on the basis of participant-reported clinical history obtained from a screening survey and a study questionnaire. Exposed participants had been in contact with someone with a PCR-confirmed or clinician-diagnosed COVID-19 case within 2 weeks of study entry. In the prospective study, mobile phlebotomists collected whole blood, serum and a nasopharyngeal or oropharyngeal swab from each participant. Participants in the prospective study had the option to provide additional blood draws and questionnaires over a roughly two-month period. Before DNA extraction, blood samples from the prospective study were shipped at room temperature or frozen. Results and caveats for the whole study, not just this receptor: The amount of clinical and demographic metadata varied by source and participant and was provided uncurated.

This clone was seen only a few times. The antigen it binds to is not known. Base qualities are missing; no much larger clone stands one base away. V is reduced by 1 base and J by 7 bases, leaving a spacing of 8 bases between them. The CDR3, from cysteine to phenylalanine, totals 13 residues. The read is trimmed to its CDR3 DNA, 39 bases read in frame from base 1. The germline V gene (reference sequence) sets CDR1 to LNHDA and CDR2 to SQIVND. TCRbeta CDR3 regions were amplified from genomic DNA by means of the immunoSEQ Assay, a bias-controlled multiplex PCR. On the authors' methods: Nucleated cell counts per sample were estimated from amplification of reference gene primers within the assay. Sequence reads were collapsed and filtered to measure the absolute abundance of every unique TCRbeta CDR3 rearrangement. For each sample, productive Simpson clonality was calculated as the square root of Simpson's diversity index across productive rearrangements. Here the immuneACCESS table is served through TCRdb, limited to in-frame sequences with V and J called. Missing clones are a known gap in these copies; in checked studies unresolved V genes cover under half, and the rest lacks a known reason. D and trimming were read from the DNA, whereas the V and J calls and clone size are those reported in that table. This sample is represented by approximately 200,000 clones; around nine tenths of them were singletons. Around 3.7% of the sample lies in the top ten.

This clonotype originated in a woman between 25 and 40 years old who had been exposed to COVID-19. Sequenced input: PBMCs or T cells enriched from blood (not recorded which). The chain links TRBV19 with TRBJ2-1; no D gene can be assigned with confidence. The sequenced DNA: TGTGCCAGTAGTATAGCCCGGCGGAATGAGCAGTTCTTC. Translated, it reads CASSIARRNEQFF.